This note documents a single T cell receptor (beta chain) sequence. This entry is derived from a study of blood T cell repertoires in COVID-19. Study background: COVID-19 samples from acute and convalescent phases originated in the United States, Italy and Spain. The analysed material was cDNA or gDNA that came from T cells, B-cell-depleted T cells, or PBMCs.

Original handling: Estimated nucleated cell counts came from reference gene primer amplification. The protocol was immunoSEQ multiplex PCR, while the TCRdb copy is restricted to in-frame clones and leaves out a portion. The V and J calls and clone size were taken over from that table, and D and trimming were inferred from the DNA. The data hold 55,000 to 70,000 clones, with 70% to 80% observed a single time. The source is a human donor in a cohort sampled during active COVID-19. The specimen was peripheral blood.

Here the CDR3 DNA reads TGTGCCAGCAGTTCTCCAAGCGGGAGCGGGTTCTTC. Translated, it gives CASSSPSGSGFF. This sequence joins TRBV6-2 or TRBV6-3 and TRBJ2-1; TRBD2 matches at 8 bases. Trimming cost V 4 bases and J 15 bases; bases outside gene matches: 8. Germline V gene sequence: CDR1 MNHEY, CDR2 SVGEGT. The CDR3 has 12 amino acids.